Listed below are T cell receptor beta chains from one sample, sequenced in a study of cytomegalovirus exposure and HLA in healthy donors. Libraries were prepared by immunoSEQ multiplex PCR; TCRdb keeps only in-frame clonotypes and omits some of them. The sample lists some 50,000 clones, approximately 70% occurring once. Sequenced material: PBMCs. All receptors come from a woman aged 50 to 65 in good health and CMV-seropositive. Each CDR3 is given with its conserved first and last residue. The D gene is left open where the match is weak. Clone size, where shown, is once, few, many, or a class for clones that have expanded.

J: TRBJ1-1
size: .
D: TRBD1
V: TRBV7-6
CDR3: CASSSSGQGVFF
DNA: TGTGCCAGCAGCTCATCGGGACAGGGGGTTTTCTTT

J: TRBJ2-1
size: once
D: TRBD2
V: TRBV7-3
CDR3: CASSPRSGTYNEQFF
DNA: TGTGCCAGCAGCCCGCGCAGCGGGACGTACAATGAGCAGTTCTTC

J: TRBJ2-5
size: .
D: TRBD2
V: TRBV9
CDR3: CASSQVEGGETQYF
DNA: TGTGCCAGCAGCCAAGTGGAGGGAGGGGAGACCCAGTACTTC

J: TRBJ1-5
size: .
D: .
V: TRBV7-9
CDR3: CASSLRDTSPQPQHF
DNA: TGTGCCAGCAGCTTACGGGACACTTCTCCTCAGCCCCAGCATTTT

J: TRBJ1-2
size: .
D: .
V: TRBV6-5
CDR3: CASSSDRPYGYTF
DNA: TGTGCCAGCAGTTCCGACAGGCCTTATGGCTACACCTTC

J: TRBJ1-2
size: .
D: .
V: TRBV28
CDR3: CASRTGGNYGYTF
DNA: TGTGCCAGCAGAACGGGGGGGAACTATGGCTACACCTTC

J: TRBJ1-5
size: .
D: .
V: TRBV18
CDR3: CASSRRDTNQPQHF
DNA: TGTGCCAGCTCACGCCGGGACACAAATCAGCCCCAGCATTTT

J: TRBJ1-6
size: .
D: .
V: TRBV9
CDR3: CASSTSGGGPLHF
DNA: TGTGCCAGCAGCACCTCGGGGGGTGGACCCCTCCACTTT

J: TRBJ2-5
size: .
D: TRBD1
V: TRBV7-2
CDR3: CASSFYATGDQETQYF
DNA: TGTGCCAGCAGCTTTTACGCGACAGGGGACCAAGAGACCCAGTACTTC

J: TRBJ1-1
size: once
D: .
V: TRBV7-3
CDR3: CASSSTDVNTEAFF
DNA: TGTGCCAGCAGCTCGACTGACGTTAACACTGAAGCTTTCTTT

J: TRBJ2-2
size: .
D: TRBD1
V: TRBV19
CDR3: CASRNGQGAVGELFF
DNA: TGTGCCAGTAGGAACGGACAGGGGGCTGTCGGGGAGCTGTTTTTT

J: TRBJ2-2
size: .
D: TRBD2
V: TRBV12-5
CDR3: CASGRLAGDFTGELFF
DNA: TGTGCTAGTGGTCGGCTAGCGGGCGATTTCACCGGGGAGCTGTTTTTT

J: TRBJ2-5
size: few
D: TRBD2
V: TRBV28
CDR3: CASKSGGPLETQYF
DNA: TGTGCCAGTAAAAGCGGGGGGCCGCTAGAGACCCAGTACTTC

J: TRBJ1-2
size: .
D: .
V: TRBV6-6
CDR3: CASSPGYYGYTF
DNA: TGTGCCAGCAGTCCCGGGTACTATGGCTACACCTTC

J: TRBJ2-7
size: .
D: TRBD1
V: TRBV4-1
CDR3: CASSQEWVTGLYEQYF
DNA: TGCGCCAGCAGCCAAGAATGGGTGACAGGGCTCTACGAGCAGTACTTC

J: TRBJ1-5
size: .
D: .
V: TRBV7-9
CDR3: CASSSSLRGTHQPQHF
DNA: TGTGCCAGCAGCTCCAGCCTCAGAGGAACTCATCAGCCCCAGCATTTT

J: TRBJ2-1
size: few
D: TRBD1
V: TRBV12-5
CDR3: CASGLGQGTYNEQFF
DNA: TGTGCTAGTGGCCTCGGACAGGGGACCTACAATGAGCAGTTCTTC

J: TRBJ2-2
size: .
D: .
V: TRBV29-1
CDR3: CSAAGTPTGELFF
DNA: TGCAGCGCGGCCGGGACACCCACCGGGGAGCTGTTTTTT

J: TRBJ2-1
size: .
D: .
V: TRBV5-4
CDR3: CASSLAEREQFF
DNA: TGTGCCAGCAGCTTGGCGGAGCGTGAGCAGTTCTTC

J: TRBJ2-1
size: .
D: .
V: TRBV7-9
CDR3: CASSPSSSGVLDEQFF
DNA: TGTGCCAGCAGCCCATCCTCTTCGGGAGTTCTCGATGAGCAGTTCTTC

J: TRBJ2-1
size: .
D: .
V: TRBV4-1
CDR3: CASSLRWDNSYNEQFF
DNA: TGCGCCAGCAGCCTCCGATGGGACAACTCCTACAATGAGCAGTTCTTC

J: TRBJ2-5
size: .
D: TRBD2
V: TRBV11-2
CDR3: CASSSRTSGRETQYF
DNA: TGTGCCAGCAGCTCGCGGACTAGCGGGAGAGAGACCCAGTACTTC

J: TRBJ2-7
size: once
D: .
V: TRBV15
CDR3: CATSSKGWNEQYF
DNA: TGTGCCACCAGCAGTAAGGGGTGGAACGAGCAGTACTTC

J: TRBJ1-2
size: many
D: .
V: TRBV6-1
CDR3: CAGGAGLGYTF
DNA: TGTGCCGGTGGGGCCGGGCTTGGCTACACCTTC

J: TRBJ2-5
size: .
D: TRBD1
V: TRBV7-3
CDR3: CASSLGDRVAPYQETQYF
DNA: TGTGCCAGCAGCTTAGGGGACAGGGTAGCCCCGTACCAAGAGACCCAGTACTTC

J: TRBJ2-5
size: .
D: TRBD2
V: TRBV7-9
CDR3: CASSLVWPSGGETQYF
DNA: TGTGCCAGCAGCTTAGTGTGGCCCAGCGGGGGGGAGACCCAGTACTTC

J: TRBJ2-7
size: .
D: .
V: TRBV4-3
CDR3: CASSQERNSYYEQYF
DNA: TGCGCCAGCAGCCAAGAGAGAAACAGCTACTACGAGCAGTACTTC

J: TRBJ2-1
size: .
D: .
V: TRBV4-3
CDR3: CASSRDFYNEQFF
DNA: TGCGCCAGCAGCCGGGACTTCTACAATGAGCAGTTCTTC

J: TRBJ1-2
size: few
D: .
V: TRBV5-6
CDR3: CASSPGVYGYTF
DNA: TGTGCCAGCAGCCCGGGGGTCTATGGCTACACCTTC

J: TRBJ2-3
size: few
D: .
V: TRBV4-2
CDR3: CASSHRESGDTQYF
DNA: TGTGCCAGCAGCCACCGGGAATCCGGAGATACGCAGTATTTT

J: TRBJ2-3
size: .
D: TRBD2
V: TRBV19
CDR3: CASSMGPSGGTDTQYF
DNA: TGTGCCAGTAGTATGGGGCCTAGCGGCGGCACAGATACGCAGTATTTT

J: TRBJ2-5
size: .
D: TRBD2
V: TRBV5-1
CDR3: CASRTSGGSETQYF
DNA: TGCGCCAGCAGGACTAGCGGGGGTTCGGAGACCCAGTACTTC

J: TRBJ2-1
size: .
D: TRBD2
V: TRBV27
CDR3: CASRSGSLDEQFF
DNA: TGTGCCAGCAGGAGCGGGAGTCTGGATGAGCAGTTCTTC

J: TRBJ2-1
size: .
D: .
V: TRBV19
CDR3: CASSPQTGEQFF
DNA: TGTGCCAGTAGTCCCCAAACGGGTGAGCAGTTCTTC